Sequencing of this T cell receptor beta chain was carried out in a study of T cell responses to AZD1222 COVID-19 vaccine. Study summary: Second-dose groups at about 4 or about 12 weeks were pooled.

This CDR3 has 13 residues. CDR1 is SNHLY and CDR2 is FYNNEI in the germline V gene. Trimming removed 6 bases from V and 13 bases from J; junction bases left unmatched: 9. General study findings and limits: The reported proportion of spike-specific TCRs targeting unmutated variant regions was nearly half. Baseline seropositivity characterized only a handful of AZD1222 recipients.

As to this clone: Its antigen is still unknown.

TCRdb's copy holds only in-frame clones and misses some; the assay was immunoSEQ multiplex PCR. The sample consists of around 97,000 clones, approximately 89% of them appearing once. This receptor was taken from an adult in good health. The rearrangement joins TRBV2 to TRBJ1-6; 7 positions agree with TRBD1. Sequenced here: peripheral blood, sampled on day 0 of AZD1222 vaccination. Here the CDR3 reads CASRGQPGGPLHF. CDR3 bases: TGTGCCAGCAGGGGACAGCCGGGGGGTCCCCTCCACTTT. Drawing the rest from reference TRBV2 and TRBJ1-6, the complete variable domain is EPEVTQTPSHQVTQMGQEVILRCVPISNHLYFYWYRQILGQKVEFLVSFYNNEISEKSEIFDDQFSVERPDGSNFTLKIRSTKLEDSAMYFCASRGQPGGPLHFGNGTRLTVT.